The entry below describes one T cell receptor (beta chain). With UMIs, 5'RACE template switching was used to make TCR beta cDNA. Following a re-call of the 5' RACE reads, TCRdb has one entry per CDR3 protein and lacks DNA. This table lists tens of thousands of distinct CDR3 sequences. The data were obtained in a study of T cells expressing NK-cell markers. The CDR3 extends over 17 amino acids. The germline V gene encodes CDR1 SGHDN and CDR2 FVKESK. Sequenced input: blood T cells: a sorted CD56 or NKG2C T cell subset, CD4+ or CD8+ T cells, or bulk PBMC T cells (not recorded which). V is TRBV14 and J is TRBJ2-5; the D gene TCRdb calls, TRBD2, cannot be checked with no DNA. This TCR was recovered from a woman aged 18 to 75 in good health. CDR3 in amino acids: CASSSKGASEVQETQYF.